This record looks at one TCR beta chain sequence and its context. Antigen: not known. The assay was immunoSEQ multiplex PCR, and TCRdb's table has in-frame clones only and misses some. The sample holds around 26,000 clones, 55% to 75% seen once. CDR1 KGHSH and CDR2 LQKENI come from the germline V gene. Trimming pared 2 bases from V and 3 bases from J, leaving 7 bases between. The CDR3 loop spans 14 amino acids. Described treatment: treatment-naive control, cytoreductive nephrectomy. This sample is drawn from a study of radiation and T cells in renal cell carcinoma. Overall study results and limits: Intratumoral heterogeneity was not captured in these approximately 1 g regions.

The J gene is TRBJ1-4, the V gene TRBV18; D is uncertain. The receptor was derived from a man aged 35-49 years with renal cell carcinoma. This specimen was tumor tissue, taken from a patient whose treatment was nephrectomy without radiotherapy. The CDR3 protein is CASSPVRANEKLFF. CDR3 bases: TGTGCCAGCTCACCAGTAAGGGCTAATGAAAAACTGTTTTTT.